The 23 T cell receptor beta chains listed next were all sequenced from one sample in a study of blood T cell repertoires in COVID-19. Repertoires were generated with immunoSEQ multiplex PCR, while TCRdb's copy carries only in-frame clones and drops some. Of about 350,000 clones listed, about nine tenths were seen once; the top ten hold over 1%. Sequences were obtained from PBMCs or T cells enriched from blood (not recorded which). The receptors were sampled from a woman in her 30s who had been exposed to COVID-19.

The CDR3 loop is CASTWGGGETQYF. CDR3 in DNA: TGTGCCAGCACTTGGGGGGGCGGGGAGACCCAGTACTTC. This chain links TRBV2 with TRBJ2-5; a possible D gene is TRBD2 (7 bases). The CDR3 has 13 residues. The germline V gene encodes CDR1 SNHLY and CDR2 FYNNEI. The V end lost 7 bases, the J end lost 5 bases, and 14 bases lay between the germline ends.

The chain links TRBV7-3 to TRBJ1-2, with TRBD1 matching over 8 bases. V lost 5 bases, J lost 6 bases, and 11 bases stayed unmatched. Germline lookup yields CDR1 SGHTA and CDR2 FQGTGA. The CDR3 loop spans 15 amino acids. The CDR3 protein is CASSPAPGQEDGYTF. The CDR3 DNA is TGTGCCAGCAGCCCCGCCCCGGGACAGGAGGATGGCTACACCTTC.

The CDR3 nucleotides are TGCGCCAGCAGCCAAGTTCTGGGGGAGGGAGATTCACCCCTCCACTTT. This encodes CASSQVLGEGDSPLHF. This chain uses TRBV5-1 with TRBJ1-6; TRBD1 is a possible D gene (5 bases). Trimming removed 4 bases from V and 8 bases from J, with 19 bases in between. CDR1 and CDR2 from the germline V gene are SGHRS and YFSETQ. CDR3 size: 16 residues.

There are a few counts of this clone. The chain is built from TRBV6-1 and TRBJ2-1; a possible D gene is TRBD2 (6 bases). Trimming removed 3 bases at V and 0 bases at J, with 12 bases between. The CDR3 has 16 residues. Germline CDR1 reads MNHNS; CDR2 reads SASEGT. DNA for the CDR3: TGTGCCAGCAGTGAGGCCCTAGCGAGCTCCTACAATGAGCAGTTCTTC. Its protein is CASSEALASSYNEQFF.

The chain combines TRBV5-8 with TRBJ1-2; TRBD1 matches at 9 bases. The CDR3 contains 16 residues. The germline gives CDR1 SGHTS, CDR2 YDEGEE. V shed 4 bases and J 2 bases; nucleotides not matched to a gene: 9. CDR3 sequence: CASSPGTGWDNYGYTF. The CDR3 DNA reads as TGTGCCAGCAGCCCCGGGACAGGGTGGGACAACTATGGCTACACCTTC.

The chain has TRBV3-1 (or the pseudogene TRBV3-2) and TRBJ1-5; D gene uncertain. CDR3 size: 14 residues. Trimming stripped 0 bases from V and 6 bases from J, with 9 bases between. Per germline, CDR1 LGHDT and CDR2 YNNKEL (reference sequence). The CDR3 nucleotides read TGTGCCAGCAGCCAAGATTCCAGTGGTCAGCCCCAGCATTTT. This encodes CASSQDSSGQPQHF.

The chain uses TRBV28 and TRBJ1-6; weak D call: TRBD1 (5 bases). V was pared by 5 bases and J by 6 bases, with 17 bases between. CDR1 and CDR2 from the germline V gene are MDHEN and SYDVKM. This CDR3 contains 16 residues. CDR3 DNA: TGTGCCAGCAGTCTACTGGACACGGACCTTAATTCACCCCTCCACTTT. It is translated as CASSLLDTDLNSPLHF.

This clone has only a few counts. V and J are TRBV2 and TRBJ1-2; 9 nucleotides line up with TRBD1. The CDR3 has 13 residues. Unmatched junction bases numbered 2, after V lost 4 bases and J lost 5 bases. Per germline, CDR1 SNHLY and CDR2 FYNNEI. CDR3 sequence: CASSVGTGYGYTF. The CDR3 DNA reads TGTGCCAGCAGTGTCGGGACAGGGTATGGCTACACCTTC. Full variable domain (remainder filled in from reference TRBV2 and TRBJ1-2): EPEVTQTPSHQVTQMGQEVILRCVPISNHLYFYWYRQILGQKVEFLVSFYNNEISEKSEIFDDQFSVERPDGSNFTLKIRSTKLEDSAMYFCASSVGTGYGYTFGSGTRLTVV.

This clone was detected only a few times. The rearrangement links TRBV20-1 to TRBJ2-7; tentative D call: TRBD1 (5 bases). The V gene lost 6 bases and the J gene lost 3 bases, with 9 bases spanning the gap. CDR3 size: 11 residues. CDR1 and CDR2 from the germline V gene are DFQATT and SNEGSKA (reference sequence). DNA for the CDR3: TGCAGTGCAGGACACATCTACGAGCAGTACTTC. Protein product: CSAGHIYEQYF.

The CDR3 DNA follows: TGTGCCAGCAGCGCCGGACTAGCGGGGGCCTGGGGCGATGAGCAGTTCTTC. Its protein is CASSAGLAGAWGDEQFF. The chain has TRBV7-2 and TRBJ2-1; TRBD2 agrees at 13 bases. From germline, CDR1 is SGHTA and CDR2 FQGNSA. V shed 5 bases, J shed 8 bases, and the junction held 12 bases outside the gene matches. This CDR3 is built from 17 residues.

The J gene is TRBJ2-1, the V gene TRBV7-3; D is unresolved. The CDR3 contains 14 residues. The germline gives CDR1 SGHTA, CDR2 FQGTGA. The ends were cut back, 0 bases at V and 2 bases at J, with 5 bases in the middle. The chain's CDR3 is CASSLTAPYNEQFF. In DNA form, the CDR3 reads TGTGCCAGCAGCTTAACGGCCCCCTACAATGAGCAGTTCTTC.

The chain is built from TRBV3-1 (or the pseudogene TRBV3-2) and TRBJ1-2; D gene uncertain. Germline V gene data show CDR1 as LGHDT and CDR2 as YNNKEL (reference sequence). CDR3 length: 14 residues. V lost 1 base to trimming and J lost 4 bases, with 10 bases between them. CDR3 in amino acids: CASSQVEFFYGYTF. The CDR3 DNA sequence: TGTGCCAGCAGCCAAGTTGAGTTTTTCTATGGCTACACCTTC.

The CDR3 DNA sequence: TGTGCCAGCAGCTTAGTCCGGGGATGGGGCAATCAGCCCCAGCATTTT. It translates to CASSLVRGWGNQPQHF. This chain connects TRBV7-9 to TRBJ1-5; D gene uncertain. The CDR3 contains 16 residues. The V gene lost 1 base and the J gene lost 2 bases, with 12 bases spanning the gap. In germline, CDR1 is SEHNR, CDR2 FQNEAQ (reference sequence).

This chain uses TRBV9 with TRBJ2-7, with a weak D call TRBD2 (6 bases). V was pared by 0 bases and J by 2 bases, with 12 bases between. The germline gives CDR1 SGDLS, CDR2 YYNGEE. The CDR3 is 15 amino acids. The CDR3 nucleotides read TGTGCCAGCAGCGTAGCCGGGACTCCTGCCTACGAGCAGTACTTC. This encodes CASSVAGTPAYEQYF.

V is TRBV6-2 or TRBV6-3 and J is TRBJ2-7, with D possibly being TRBD1 (5 bases). Looked up from germline, CDR1 is MNHEY and CDR2 is SVGEGT. The CDR3 spans 14 residues. Trimming took off 2 bases at V and 3 bases at J, with 11 bases between the two ends. The CDR3 sequence is CASSYADSSYEQYF. In nucleotides, the CDR3 is TGTGCCAGCAGTTACGCAGACAGCAGCTACGAGCAGTACTTC.

The chain is built from TRBV7-2 and TRBJ2-3; 9 bases agree with TRBD2. The CDR3 runs 16 residues. J lost 6 bases, V lost 1 base, and 8 bases had no gene match. Germline CDR1 reads SGHTA; CDR2 reads FQGNSA. Written as DNA, the CDR3 is TGTGCCAGCAGCTTAGAGGGTAGCGGGAGATCGGATACGCAGTATTTT. It codes for CASSLEGSGRSDTQYF.

This sequence joins TRBV11-3 and TRBJ1-4; weak D call: TRBD1 (6 bases). There are 16 residues in the CDR3. Germline CDR1 reads SGHNT; CDR2 reads YENEEA. Trimming removed 4 bases from V and 2 bases from J, with 14 bases in between. CDR3 sequence (DNA): TGTGCCAGCAGCTCTGGACAGCCGACTACTAATGAAAAACTGTTTTTT. Residues: CASSSGQPTTNEKLFF.

This chain uses TRBV3-1 (or the pseudogene TRBV3-2) with TRBJ2-1; 10 nucleotides line up with TRBD2. Germline assignment: CDR1 LGHDT and CDR2 YNNKEL (reference sequence). The junction had 6 bases not matched to a gene; V was cut back by 4 bases and J by 12 bases. The CDR3 has 13 amino acids. For the CDR3, the DNA is TGTGCCAGCAGCCCGGGAGTAGCGGGAGGGCAGTTCTTC. It codes for CASSPGVAGGQFF.

CDR3 sequence reads: CASSPWEGRHNSPLHF. As DNA, the CDR3 is TGTGCCAGCTCACCATGGGAGGGTCGCCATAATTCACCCCTCCACTTT. The chain recombines TRBV18 with TRBJ1-6, with D unresolved. CDR1 and CDR2 from the germline V gene are KGHSH and LQKENI. Deletions cut 2 bases from V and 5 bases from J, with 13 bases between. The CDR3 contains 16 residues. Full variable domain (rest looked up from reference TRBV18 and TRBJ1-6): NAGVMQNPRHLVRRRGQEARLRCSPMKGHSHVYWYRQLPEEGLKFMVYLQKENIIDESGMPKERFSAEFPKEGPSILRIQQVVRGDSAAYFCASSPWEGRHNSPLHFGNGTRLTVT.

To note about this clone: This same CDR3 is encoded by further DNA sequences in the sample. The chain has TRBV3-1 (or the pseudogene TRBV3-2) and TRBJ2-5; TRBD2 matches at 12 bases. The CDR3 spans 15 residues. J was trimmed by 4 bases and V by 1 base; bases with no gene match: 1. Per the germline V gene, CDR1 is LGHDT and CDR2 is YNNKEL (reference sequence). This CDR3 is CASSQGLAGVETQYF. The CDR3 nucleotides read TGTGCCAGCAGCCAAGGACTAGCGGGAGTAGAGACCCAGTACTTC.

The chain has TRBV2 and TRBJ1-2, with a weak D call TRBD1 (6 bases). CDR1 is SNHLY and CDR2 is FYNNEI in the germline V gene. Trimming took 6 bases from V and 5 from J, leaving 13 bases between them. This CDR3 contains 13 residues. CDR3 amino acids: CASREQGIYGYTF. The CDR3 DNA sequence: TGTGCCAGCAGAGAGCAGGGGATATATGGCTACACCTTC.

This clone appeared a single time. V and J are TRBV30 and TRBJ2-1, with D maybe TRBD2 (6 bases). Germline values: CDR1 GTSNPN, CDR2 SVGIG (reference sequence). Deletions cut 2 bases from V and 12 bases from J, with 17 bases between. The CDR3 is made up of 13 amino acids. As DNA, the CDR3 is TGTGCCTGGAGTAGGGACTGGGGAACTAGGCAGTTCTTC. It codes for CAWSRDWGTRQFF.

The J gene is TRBJ2-1, the V gene TRBV30; 10 bases align to TRBD1. V trimming: 3 bases; J trimming: 6 bases; junction bases outside the gene matches: 2. The CDR3 loop spans 13 amino acids. CDR1 is GTSNPN, CDR2 SVGIG, per germline (reference sequence). For the CDR3, the DNA is TGTGCCTGGAGCCGGGACAGGGGCAATGAGCAGTTCTTC. As protein: CAWSRDRGNEQFF.